Below, 29 T cell receptor beta chains from the same sample are listed, as sequenced in a study of T-cell reconstitution after alpha-beta-depleted transplantation in children. It was with unique molecular identifiers that the TCRbeta library was prepared. TCRdb reprocessed the PCR reads with MiXCR, giving one entry per CDR3 protein. The data contain roughly 670,000 distinct CDR3 sequences, around 13% of them seen just once; the ten biggest clones take up 0.75% to 0.85%. The source material was PBMCs, sampled before TCRalphabeta/CD19-depleted stem cell transplant. The receptors stem from a girl aged 2-10 years with congenital amegakaryocytic thrombocytopenia, due to receive a stem cell transplant.

The chain carries TRBV20-1 and TRBJ1-2; D not resolved. V lost 0 bases to trimming and J lost 5 bases, with 10 bases between them. The CDR3 spans 13 residues. Germline V gene data show CDR1 as DFQATT and CDR2 as SNEGSKA (reference sequence). CDR3 nucleotides: TGCAGTGCTAGAGATCCCCGTTGGTATGGCTACACCTTC. Translating gives CSARDPRWYGYTF.

The V gene is TRBV5-1, the J gene TRBJ2-2; D call uncertain. V lost 2 bases and J lost 10, with 9 bases in between. The CDR3 is 12 residues long. Germline V gene sequence: CDR1 SGHRS, CDR2 YFSETQ. The CDR3 sequence is CASSFGVAELFF. In DNA, the CDR3 is TGCGCCAGCAGCTTCGGTGTTGCGGAGCTGTTTTTT.

The gene calls are TRBV5-1 and TRBJ2-3; D ambiguous. V was clipped by 3 bases and J by 10 bases, with 18 bases between them. This CDR3 region has 14 residues. Germline V gene lookup returns CDR1 SGHRS and CDR2 YFSETQ. The CDR3 DNA is TGCGCCAGCAGCTCAGAGGTCGTCGCAGCCGCGCAGTATTTT. Translation gives CASSSEVVAAAQYF.

This clonotype was recorded at least ten times. This rearrangement joins TRBV6-5 to TRBJ2-7; D is undetermined. The CDR3 has 13 residues. Per germline, CDR1 MNHEY and CDR2 SVGAGI. Trimming stripped 4 bases from V and 4 bases from J, with 11 bases between. CDR3 DNA: TGTGCCAGCAGTTCCCCCCGTGATTACGAGCAGTACTTC. Translation gives CASSSPRDYEQYF.

CDR3 in amino acids: CASSPQIGGTDTQYF. DNA for the CDR3: TGTGCCAGCAGCCCCCAGATAGGGGGGACAGATACGCAGTATTTT. The V and J genes are TRBV7-2 and TRBJ2-3; either TRBD1 or TRBD2 may supply D (6 bases each). With 5 bases removed from V and 3 bases from J, the gap between germline ends came to 15 bases. Germline CDR1 reads SGHTA; CDR2 reads FQGNSA. The CDR3 consists of 15 residues.

The chain is built from TRBV3-1 and TRBJ2-1; D uncertain. CDR3 length equals 13 residues. CDR1 and CDR2 from the germline V gene are LGHDT and YNNKEL (reference sequence). The V gene lost 0 bases and the J gene lost 12 bases, with 12 bases spanning the gap. The CDR3 coding sequence is TGTGCCAGCAGCCAAGAGCTGGCTTCGCCGCAGTTCTTC. It encodes CASSQELASPQFF.

This clonotype occurred many times. The chain employs TRBV28 and TRBJ2-7, with TRBD1 matching 11 bases. The J segment lost 3 bases and the V segment lost 6 bases, leaving 7 bases of the junction unmatched. The germline V gene encodes CDR1 MDHEN and CDR2 SYDVKM. The CDR3 spans 15 residues. CDR3 nucleotides: TGTGCCAGCAGGTTTGCCGGGACAGGGGGCTACGAGCAGTACTTC. Translating gives CASRFAGTGGYEQYF.

This clonotype was seen a few times. The chain joins TRBV9 to TRBJ2-1; 10 bases are a match to TRBD1. The V gene end was trimmed by 4 bases and the J gene end by 7 bases; junction bases not matched to a gene: 8. This CDR3 spans 15 amino acids. Germline loops: CDR1 SGDLS, CDR2 YYNGEE. The CDR3 protein is CASSKRQGARNEQFF. DNA of the CDR3: TGTGCCAGCAGCAAGAGACAGGGGGCACGGAATGAGCAGTTCTTC.

This rearrangement joins TRBV3-1 to TRBJ2-7, with 8 bases fitting TRBD2. There are 15 residues in the CDR3. The germline CDR1 and CDR2 sequences are LGHDT and YNNKEL (reference sequence). V was clipped by 0 bases and J by 7 bases; unmatched bases: 8. CDR3 DNA: TGTGCCAGCAGCCAAGAACCAGCGGGAGCGCTAGAGCAGTACTTC. Translation: CASSQEPAGALEQYF.

Comment on this clonotype: A much bigger clone sits one base away, suggesting this may be a read error. The chain carries TRBV11-2 and TRBJ2-1; possible D gene TRBD2, 5 bases. Germline V gene sequence: CDR1 SGHAT, CDR2 FQNNGV. There are 17 residues in the CDR3. In DNA form, the CDR3 reads TGTGCCAGCAGCTTAGGACTCTTCCCTAGCTCCTTCAATGAGCAGTTCTTC. Translating it yields CASSLGLFPSSFNEQFF. The full variable domain, its missing parts supplied by reference TRBV11-2 and TRBJ2-1, is EAGVAQSPRYKIIEKRQSVAFWCNPISGHATLYWYQQILGQGPKLLIQFQNNGVVDDSQLPKDRFSAERLKGVDSTLKIQPAKLEDSAVYLCASSLGLFPSSFNEQFFGPGTRLTVL.

This clonotype has a count of ten or more. The gene calls are TRBV12-3 or TRBV12-4 and TRBJ2-3; the match to TRBD1 covers 7 bases. Losses at the gene ends were 5 bases for V and 2 bases for J; bases not matched to a gene: 13. This CDR3 contains 17 residues. The CDR3 bases are TGTGCCAGCAGTGCCCCCGGGACAGCGTACTACACAGATACGCAGTATTTT. Translated: CASSAPGTAYYTDTQYF.

This clonotype was seen many times. The chain recombines TRBV6-1 with TRBJ2-1; perhaps TRBD1 as D (5 bases). Trimming took off 4 bases at V and 10 bases at J, with 14 bases between the two ends. The CDR3 contains 13 residues. Germline V CDR1 and CDR2: MNHNS, SASEGT. The CDR3 region is CASSVPRGDEQFF. CDR3 in DNA: TGTGCCAGCAGTGTGCCTAGGGGTGACGAGCAGTTCTTC.

About this clonotype: A much larger clonotype is one base distant, so this may be a read error. The chain carries TRBV20-1 and TRBJ2-5; D might be TRBD2 (5 bases). V was clipped by 3 bases and J by 3 bases, with 14 bases between them. The CDR3 contains 14 residues. Germline V gene sequence: CDR1 DFQATT, CDR2 SNEGSKA (reference sequence). The CDR3 DNA sequence: TGCAGTGCTAGGCGCTGGGAGCTCAAAGAGACCCAGTACTTC. Translation: CSARRWELKETQYF.

This clonotype was seen at least ten times. The chain couples TRBV2 to TRBJ2-5; D gene unclear. Trimming pared 3 bases from V and 2 bases from J, leaving 7 bases between. The V gene's germline CDR1 is SNHLY and CDR2 FYNNEI. The CDR3 covers 13 residues. Here the CDR3 reads CASSEYQQETQYF. CDR3 nucleotides: TGTGCCAGCAGTGAGTACCAGCAAGAGACCCAGTACTTC. Using reference TRBV2 and TRBJ2-5 for the parts outside the CDR3, the full variable domain is EPEVTQTPSHQVTQMGQEVILRCVPISNHLYFYWYRQILGQKVEFLVSFYNNEISEKSEIFDDQFSVERPDGSNFTLKIRSTKLEDSAMYFCASSEYQQETQYFGPGTRLLVL.

The table lists this clonotype with many counts. The chain has TRBV12-3 or TRBV12-4 and TRBJ1-2; D not resolved. V lost 5 bases and J 6 bases, leaving 16 bases between the germline ends. This CDR3 region has 14 residues. The CDR3 loop reads CASSMWTRMDGYTF. The DNA of the CDR3 is TGTGCCAGCAGTATGTGGACCCGGATGGATGGCTACACCTTC.

This clonotype was observed a few times. This chain links TRBV12-3 or TRBV12-4 with TRBJ2-2; D might be TRBD2 (6 bases). CDR3 length: 15 amino acids. The V and J ends lost 6 bases and 7 bases respectively, with 18 bases between them. The CDR3 protein is CASSPGTPGGGELFF. In nucleotides, the CDR3 is TGTGCCAGCAGCCCAGGGACCCCCGGGGGCGGGGAGCTGTTTTTT.

The chain combines TRBV15 with TRBJ2-3; the match to TRBD2 covers 11 bases. Germline trimming cut 3 bases from V and 4 bases from J; bases unmatched to any gene: 12. CDR1 and CDR2 (germline): LNHNV, YYDKDF (reference sequence). This CDR3 comprises 18 residues. CDR3 DNA: TGTGCCACCAGCAGCGGAATTATGACTAGCGGGAAGTCAGATACGCAGTATTTT. This translates into CATSSGIMTSGKSDTQYF. Using reference TRBV15 and TRBJ2-3 for the parts outside the CDR3, the full variable domain is DAMVIQNPRYQVTQFGKPVTLSCSQTLNHNVMYWYQQKSSQAPKLLFHYYDKDFNNEADTPDNFQSRRPNTSFCFLDIRSPGLGDTAMYLCATSSGIMTSGKSDTQYFGPGTRLTVL.

This clonotype was detected many times. The CDR3 region is CASSYGKNTEAFF. Here the CDR3 DNA reads TGTGCCAGCAGTTACGGGAAGAACACTGAAGCTTTCTTT. The chain is built from TRBV6-6 and TRBJ1-1; D gene uncertain. The germline gives CDR1 MNHNY, CDR2 SVGAGI (reference sequence). The V and J ends lost 2 bases and 1 base respectively, with 5 bases between them. This CDR3 comprises 13 residues.

The V call is TRBV11-2, the J call TRBJ2-3, with D possibly being TRBD2 (6 bases). Germline V gene lookup returns CDR1 SGHAT and CDR2 FQNNGV. CDR3 size: 15 residues. V lost 1 base to trimming and J lost 7 bases, with 15 bases between them. CDR3 loop: CASSLAGEGSHTQYF. The CDR3 DNA reads TGTGCCAGCAGCTTAGCGGGAGAGGGGTCGCATACGCAGTATTTT.

This clonotype was counted ten times or more. The chain couples TRBV5-6 to TRBJ1-4, with 7 nucleotides matching TRBD1. CDR1 is SGHDT and CDR2 is YYEEEE in the germline V gene. With 4 bases clipped from V and 5 bases from J, the junction kept 8 bases outside the gene matches. The CDR3 consists of 15 residues. CDR3 DNA: TGTGCCAGCAGCGCCACCGGGACAGCAAATGAAAAACTGTTTTTT. Protein sequence: CASSATGTANEKLFF.

This clonotype was detected only once. A much larger clone is a single base away; this may be a read error. The J gene is TRBJ2-1, the V gene TRBV7-2; a possible D gene is TRBD2 (6 bases). The CDR3 consists of 14 residues. In germline, CDR1 is SGHTA, CDR2 FQGNSA. The CDR3 DNA sequence: TGTGCCAGCAGCTCTAGCGTCTCCTACAATGAGAAGTTCTTC. It specifies CASSSSVSYNEKFF.

The J gene is TRBJ2-7, the V gene TRBV7-8, with a tentative D call TRBD1 (6 bases). Trimming removed 0 bases at V and 5 bases at J, with 11 bases between. The CDR3 has 14 residues. CDR1 is SGHVS and CDR2 is FQNEAQ in the germline V gene. CDR3 sequence: CASSLATGSDEQYF. The CDR3 nucleotides are TGTGCCAGCAGCTTAGCTACAGGGAGTGACGAGCAGTACTTC.

CDR3 bases: TGTGCCAGTAGTATAGGCGAACGGGACGGGCTCTATACGCAGTATTTT. It encodes CASSIGERDGLYTQYF. This chain joins TRBV19 and TRBJ2-3, with D perhaps matching TRBD1 or TRBD2 (5 bases each). V shed 1 base and J shed 7 bases, with 18 bases lying between them. From germline, CDR1 is LNHDA and CDR2 SQIVND (reference sequence). This CDR3 contains 16 residues. The full variable domain, with the rest looked up from reference TRBV19 and TRBJ2-3, is DGGITQSPKYLFRKEGQNVTLSCEQNLNHDAMYWYRQDPGQGLRLIYYSQIVNDFQKGDIAEGYSVSREKKESFPLTVTSAQKNPTAFYLCASSIGERDGLYTQYFGPGTRLTVL.

This clonotype was observed a handful of times. The chain recombines TRBV5-1 with TRBJ1-2; tentatively, D is TRBD1 (6 bases). V gave up 4 bases and J gave up 4 bases, with 20 bases separating them. Germline V lookup: CDR1 SGHRS, CDR2 YFSETQ. The length of the CDR3 is 16 residues. The CDR3 sequence: CASSGRTTGNPYGYTF. Written as DNA, the CDR3 is TGCGCCAGCAGCGGAAGGACAACAGGGAATCCCTATGGCTACACCTTC.

About this clonotype itself: Its ends do not fully match the called genes, so a read error is possible. The chain recombines TRBV5-1 with TRBJ1-1, with a possible D match to TRBD1 (5 bases). Germline V lookup: CDR1 SGHRS, CDR2 YFSETQ. The CDR3 is 17 residues long. The CDR3 sequence: CASSRELHKGYGTEAFF. CDR3 DNA sequence: TGCGCCAGCAGCCGTGAGCTTCACAAGGGGTATGGCACTGAAGCGTTCTTT.

This clonotype was counted a few times. The rearrangement links TRBV3-1 to TRBJ1-4, with D possibly being TRBD1 (5 bases). The V gene's germline CDR1 is LGHDT and CDR2 YNNKEL (reference sequence). V was cut by 4 bases and J by 8 bases, with 17 bases left in between. CDR3 length: 15 amino acids. CDR3 sequence: CASSLAGTMGEKLFF. CDR3 coding DNA: TGTGCCAGCAGCCTAGCCGGGACGATGGGGGAAAAACTGTTTTTT.

With respect to this clonotype: Since a much larger clone is just one base distant, this may be a read error. The chain has TRBV24-1 and TRBJ2-3; a weak D match, TRBD2 (5 bases). The CDR3 consists of 17 residues. V was pared by 1 base and J by 0 bases, with 13 bases between. Germline CDR1 is KGHDR and CDR2 is SFDVKD. Here the CDR3 reads CATSDLTRGASTDTQYF. The CDR3 DNA sequence: TGTGCCACCAGTGATTTAACCCGGGGAGCTAGCACAGATACGCAGTATTTT.

This clonotype was found many times. This rearrangement joins TRBV9 to TRBJ2-1, with D perhaps TRBD2 (5 bases). The germline V and J ends were trimmed by 5 bases and 0 bases, with 12 bases remaining between them. Germline V gene data show CDR1 as SGDLS and CDR2 as YYNGEE. This CDR3 contains 15 residues. Here the CDR3 reads CASSTLALSYNEQFF. The CDR3 DNA is TGTGCCAGCAGTACCCTAGCACTCTCCTACAATGAGCAGTTCTTC.

This clonotype was recorded a few times. The chain is built from TRBV11-2 and TRBJ2-1; 9 nucleotides match TRBD2. Trimming took 5 bases from V and 7 from J; bases not matched to a gene: 6. This CDR3 is built from 14 residues. In germline, CDR1 is SGHAT, CDR2 FQNNGV. The CDR3 DNA sequence: TGTGCCAGCAGCCCTAGTCTAGCGGGAAATGAGCAGTTCTTC. It specifies CASSPSLAGNEQFF.